This T cell receptor beta chain comes out of a study of graft-versus-host responses after intestinal transplantation (dated by TCRdb to the early 2020s). General notes on the study: Recipients received multivisceral, liver-intestinal, or isolated intestinal transplants. Every recipient was given anti-thymocyte globulin induction, followed by 2 to 4 years of maintenance tacrolimus and steroids. Bulk TCR-beta CDR3 sequencing was used to track graft-versus-host and host-versus-graft alloreactive T cell clones in the graft, circulation and bone marrow after intestinal transplantation. To identify alloreactive clones, pre-transplant mixed lymphocyte reaction products were sequenced and then compared with unstimulated pre-transplant donor and recipient T cells. The cohort enrolled about two dozen intestinal transplant recipients, one of whom was a retransplant, and a few patients without pretransplant specimens were excluded. Donor T cell macrochimerism was defined as a peak of at least 4% donor T cells among recipient peripheral blood mononuclear cells. Rather than going through the commercial service, samples from three later patients were sequenced in-house on an Illumina MiSeq and processed with MiXCR. What the work shows at the level of the full study, not this receptor alone: Early after transplant, peak levels of circulating GvH clones were found to be associated with declines in HvG clones. In patients with donor T cell macrochimerism, the allografts had high GvH to HvG T cell clonal ratios. GvH clones were found in recipient bone marrow, and some of the GvH clones appeared earlier in ileal mucosa or blood, which is consistent with an intestinal mucosal origin. The conclusions were limited by the relatively low number and heterogeneity of the intestinal transplant patients.

The germline V gene supplies CDR1 SGHTA and CDR2 FQGNSA. The CDR3 contains 16 residues, cysteine and phenylalanine counted. The read is trimmed to its CDR3 DNA, 48 bases read in frame from base 1. Trimmed from V: 5 bases; trimmed from J: 7 bases; junction bases lacking a gene match: 9. Library construction relied on the immunoSEQ multiplex PCR assay. For most patients, genomic DNA was isolated with the Qiagen DNeasy Blood and Tissue Kit and shipped frozen to Adaptive Biotechnologies for TCR sequencing. High-throughput TCR-beta CDR3 sequencing of genomic DNA from most patients was performed by Adaptive Biotechnologies. As for the authors' bioinformatics: Adaptive's ImmunoSEQ software supplied the TCR sequencing data for around 17 patients, while MiXCR and VDJtools were used to process a few other patients. To correct CD4 versus CD8 sorting errors, sequences present in both subsets at a frequency ratio below 5:1 were removed. CDR3 nucleotide sequences shared between donor and recipient were removed because their origin could not be assigned. To be classed as alloreactive, a clone needed at least 2-fold expansion over unstimulated cells and a minimum CFSE-low frequency of 0.002% (template counts) or 0.001% (read counts). Clones were considered mappable if detected in sequenced pre-transplant spleen, lymph node, or MLR CFSE-low populations of the donor or recipient. Cumulative frequency of alloreactive clones was calculated as a percentage of all sequences weighted by copy number. TCRdb limited this immuneACCESS table to in-frame rearrangements with V and J called. A share of clones is missing; checked studies link under half to unresolved V genes, and the rest is unexplained. The V and J calls and the clone size are those of that table, but D and trimming were determined from the DNA. The sample records around 69,000 clones, around 89% of which are singletons. About 4% of the sample comes from the top ten.

In light of the paper, this sample's time point label describes: cells obtained before transplantation from donor or recipient. CD3+CD4+ and CD3+CD8+ populations were FACS-sorted from unstimulated pre-transplant donor and recipient cells taken from spleen or lymph nodes. Remarks on this clone: Its antigen is currently not known. Base-call qualities are not available, and no considerably larger clone is one nucleotide away.

The V and J segments used are TRBV7-2 and TRBJ2-5, with TRBD2 identical over 14 junction bases. This specimen was unstimulated CD8+ T cells sorted from spleen or lymph node cells, taken before transplant. This TCR was recovered from a human donor who was the organ donor for an intestinal transplant. The sequence in DNA is TGTGCCAGCAGCCCACGACTAGCGGGGGGGCAGGGGACCCAGTACTTC. Its protein product is CASSPRLAGGQGTQYF.